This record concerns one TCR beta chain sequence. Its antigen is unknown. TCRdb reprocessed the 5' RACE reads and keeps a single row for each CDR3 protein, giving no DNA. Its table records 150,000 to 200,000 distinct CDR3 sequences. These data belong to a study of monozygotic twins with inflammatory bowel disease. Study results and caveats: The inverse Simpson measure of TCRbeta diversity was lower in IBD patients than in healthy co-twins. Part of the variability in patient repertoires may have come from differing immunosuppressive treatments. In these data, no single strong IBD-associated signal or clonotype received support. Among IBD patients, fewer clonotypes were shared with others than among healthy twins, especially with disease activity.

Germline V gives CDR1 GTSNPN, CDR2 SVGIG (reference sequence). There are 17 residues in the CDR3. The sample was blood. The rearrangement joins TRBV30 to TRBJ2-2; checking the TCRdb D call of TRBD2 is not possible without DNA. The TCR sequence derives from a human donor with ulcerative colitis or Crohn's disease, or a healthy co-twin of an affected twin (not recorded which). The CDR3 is CAWSPPTSGGNTGELFF. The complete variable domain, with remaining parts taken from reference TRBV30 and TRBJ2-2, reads SQTIHQWPATLVQPVGSPLSLECTVEGTSNPNLYWYRQAAGRGLQLLFYSVGIGQISSEVPQNLSASRPQDRQFILSSKKLLLSDSGFYLCAWSPPTSGGNTGELFFGEGSRLTVL.